A selection of T cell receptor beta chains follows, all from one sample in a study of blood T cell repertoires in COVID-19. Sequenced by immunoSEQ multiplex PCR; TCRdb stores in-frame clones only, minus some. This table holds 250,000 to 300,000 clones, more than 75% found once. The sequenced material came from peripheral blood. The source is a woman aged 55-69 years with COVID-19, enrolled during active disease. CDR3s include the opening cysteine and the closing phenylalanine or tryptophan. The D gene is left open where the match is weak. Size is omitted from some rows. Given values are once, few, many or a class for expanded clones.

cdr3_aa: CASSISGGQGTDTQYF
cdr3_nt: TGTGCCAGTAGTATATCTGGGGGACAGGGCACAGATACGCAGTATTTT
v_call: TRBV19
j_call: TRBJ2-3
clone_size: .
d_call: TRBD1

cdr3_aa: CASSQRDYTEQYF
cdr3_nt: TGTGCCAGCAGTCAGCGGGATTATACCGAGCAGTACTTC
v_call: TRBV12-3/TRBV12-4
j_call: TRBJ2-7
clone_size: .
d_call: TRBD2

cdr3_aa: CASSLVTSGSLTQYF
cdr3_nt: TGTGCCAGCAGCTTAGTCACTAGCGGGAGTTTGACCCAGTACTTC
v_call: TRBV7-2
j_call: TRBJ2-5
clone_size: .
d_call: TRBD2

cdr3_aa: CASSQSLAGVGNEQFF
cdr3_nt: TGTGCCAGCAGCCAAAGCTTAGCGGGAGTGGGCAATGAGCAGTTCTTC
v_call: TRBV3-1/TRBV3-2
j_call: TRBJ2-1
clone_size: .
d_call: TRBD2

cdr3_aa: CASSAWTSGSYEQYF
cdr3_nt: TGTGCCAGCAGTGCTTGGACTAGCGGGAGCTACGAGCAGTACTTC
v_call: TRBV2
j_call: TRBJ2-7
clone_size: .
d_call: TRBD2

cdr3_aa: CASSQDTARDTQYF
cdr3_nt: TGCGCCAGCAGCCAAGATACAGCCAGAGATACGCAGTATTTT
v_call: TRBV4-1
j_call: TRBJ2-3
clone_size: once
d_call: .

cdr3_aa: CATGQGETQYF
cdr3_nt: TGTGCCACGGGACAGGGGGAGACCCAGTACTTC
v_call: TRBV19
j_call: TRBJ2-5
clone_size: .
d_call: TRBD1

cdr3_aa: CASSVGGGSGTDTQYF
cdr3_nt: TGTGCCAGCAGCGTAGGGGGTGGGAGCGGCACAGATACGCAGTATTTT
v_call: TRBV9
j_call: TRBJ2-3
clone_size: .
d_call: .

cdr3_aa: CASSFPAGGPYNEQFF
cdr3_nt: TGTGCCAGCAGCTTCCCGGCGGGAGGGCCCTACAATGAGCAGTTCTTC
v_call: TRBV5-6
j_call: TRBJ2-1
clone_size: .
d_call: TRBD2

cdr3_aa: CASRGTVSNQPQHF
cdr3_nt: TGTGCCAGCAGGGGCACAGTTAGCAATCAGCCCCAGCATTTT
v_call: TRBV28
j_call: TRBJ1-5
clone_size: .
d_call: .

cdr3_aa: CASSLGQGVEDEQFF
cdr3_nt: TGTGCCAGCAGCTTGGGACAGGGAGTGGAAGATGAGCAGTTCTTC
v_call: TRBV5-6
j_call: TRBJ2-1
clone_size: .
d_call: TRBD1

cdr3_aa: CASSLSRSWLNEQFF
cdr3_nt: TGTGCCAGCAGTCTCTCTCGGAGTTGGTTGAATGAGCAGTTCTTC
v_call: TRBV6-2/TRBV6-3
j_call: TRBJ2-1
clone_size: once
d_call: .

cdr3_aa: CASSSVFRLQGYEQYF
cdr3_nt: TGTGCCAGCAGTTCCGTCTTTAGACTCCAGGGCTACGAGCAGTACTTC
v_call: TRBV28
j_call: TRBJ2-7
clone_size: once
d_call: .

cdr3_aa: CASISGLVTDTQYF
cdr3_nt: TGTGCCAGCATATCGGGTCTCGTCACAGATACGCAGTATTTT
v_call: TRBV6-1
j_call: TRBJ2-3
clone_size: .
d_call: .

cdr3_aa: CASSVLGDRSYEQYF
cdr3_nt: TGTGCCAGCAGCGTATTAGGTGACAGGTCCTACGAGCAGTACTTC
v_call: TRBV9
j_call: TRBJ2-7
clone_size: .
d_call: .

cdr3_aa: CSASVPGGFENIQYF
cdr3_nt: TGCAGTGCTAGTGTACCAGGGGGCTTCGAAAACATTCAGTACTTC
v_call: TRBV20-1
j_call: TRBJ2-4
clone_size: .
d_call: TRBD1

cdr3_aa: CASSIRAGADEKLFF
cdr3_nt: TGTGCCAGTAGTATTCGGGCAGGGGCCGATGAAAAACTGTTTTTT
v_call: TRBV19
j_call: TRBJ1-4
clone_size: once
d_call: .

cdr3_aa: CASSSGLARGTQYF
cdr3_nt: TGTGCCAGCAGCTCCGGACTGGCTCGTGGGACCCAGTACTTC
v_call: TRBV7-9
j_call: TRBJ2-5
clone_size: .
d_call: .

cdr3_aa: CASSWRREWGELFF
cdr3_nt: TGTGCCAGCAGCTGGAGGCGGGAGTGGGGGGAGCTGTTTTTT
v_call: TRBV5-5
j_call: TRBJ2-2
clone_size: .
d_call: TRBD2

cdr3_aa: CASSRPRQGANTEAFF
cdr3_nt: TGTGCCAGCAGTCGACCCCGACAGGGGGCGAACACTGAAGCTTTCTTT
v_call: TRBV28
j_call: TRBJ1-1
clone_size: .
d_call: TRBD1

cdr3_aa: CASSQAQGGTEAFF
cdr3_nt: TGTGCCAGCAGCCAAGCGCAGGGGGGCACTGAAGCTTTCTTT
v_call: TRBV3-1/TRBV3-2
j_call: TRBJ1-1
clone_size: .
d_call: TRBD1

cdr3_aa: CATSRGGRETQYF
cdr3_nt: TGTGCCACCTCTAGGGGGGGCCGAGAGACCCAGTACTTC
v_call: TRBV24-1
j_call: TRBJ2-5
clone_size: .
d_call: .

cdr3_aa: CASSLRARYEQYF
cdr3_nt: TGTGCCAGCAGTTTACGCGCCCGCTACGAGCAGTACTTC
v_call: TRBV28
j_call: TRBJ2-7
clone_size: .
d_call: .

cdr3_aa: CASSSRRAGPAAYEQYF
cdr3_nt: TGTGCCAGCAGTTCCCGAAGAGCGGGCCCGGCTGCCTACGAGCAGTACTTC
v_call: TRBV6-2/TRBV6-3
j_call: TRBJ2-7
clone_size: few
d_call: .

cdr3_aa: CASRKFYYSYNEQFF
cdr3_nt: TGTGCCAGCCGGAAATTTTACTACTCCTACAATGAGCAGTTCTTC
v_call: TRBV27
j_call: TRBJ2-1
clone_size: .
d_call: .

cdr3_aa: CASSPRLAGAEQYF
cdr3_nt: TGTGCCAGCAGCCCCAGACTAGCGGGAGCCGAGCAGTACTTC
v_call: TRBV5-8
j_call: TRBJ2-7
clone_size: .
d_call: TRBD2

cdr3_aa: CASSRPGTASNYGYTF
cdr3_nt: TGTGCCAGCAGTCGTCCCGGGACAGCATCTAACTATGGCTACACCTTC
v_call: TRBV28
j_call: TRBJ1-2
clone_size: .
d_call: TRBD1

cdr3_aa: CASSVVGYPSDTQYF
cdr3_nt: TGTGCCAGCAGCGTAGTGGGCTACCCCTCAGATACGCAGTATTTT
v_call: TRBV9
j_call: TRBJ2-3
clone_size: .
d_call: .

cdr3_aa: CASSLPGVAGGGEQYF
cdr3_nt: TGTGCCAGCAGCCTCCCGGGGGTTGCGGGAGGGGGGGAGCAGTACTTC
v_call: TRBV3-1/TRBV3-2
j_call: TRBJ2-7
clone_size: .
d_call: TRBD2